This T cell receptor beta chain originates from a study of blood T cell repertoires in COVID-19. Across the whole study: The analysed material was cDNA or gDNA that came from T cells, B-cell-depleted T cells, or PBMCs.

The CDR3 spans 16 residues. J was trimmed by 8 bases and V by 6 bases; bases with no gene match: 15. CDR1 is SEHNR, CDR2 FQNEAQ, per germline (reference sequence). Methods used by the authors: Cell counts per sample came from amplifying reference gene primers. Profiling relied on immunoSEQ multiplex PCR, and the TCRdb table lists in-frame clones only, not all of them. The V and J calls and clone size were taken over from that table, and D and trimming were inferred from the DNA. The sample gives about half a million clones, over 75% of which show up once; more than 3% is in the top ten. The chain uses TRBV7-9 and TRBJ1-1, with 10 bases matching TRBD1. The receptor's source is a human donor in a cohort sampled during active COVID-19. Source material: peripheral blood. The CDR3 loop is CASSSIDRGRLMEAFF. The CDR3 DNA is TGTGCCAGCAGTTCCATCGACAGGGGGCGGTTGATGGAAGCTTTCTTT.